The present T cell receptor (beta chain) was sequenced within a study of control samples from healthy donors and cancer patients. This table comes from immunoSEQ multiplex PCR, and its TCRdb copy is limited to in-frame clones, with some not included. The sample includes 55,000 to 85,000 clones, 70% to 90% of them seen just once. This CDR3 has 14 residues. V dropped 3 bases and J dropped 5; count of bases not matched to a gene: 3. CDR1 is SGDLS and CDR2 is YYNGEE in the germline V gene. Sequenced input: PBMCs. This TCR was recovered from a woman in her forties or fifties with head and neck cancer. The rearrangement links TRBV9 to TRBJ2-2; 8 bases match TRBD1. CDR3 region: CASSDRQGTGELFF. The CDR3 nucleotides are TGTGCCAGCAGCGACCGACAGGGGACCGGGGAGCTGTTTTTT.